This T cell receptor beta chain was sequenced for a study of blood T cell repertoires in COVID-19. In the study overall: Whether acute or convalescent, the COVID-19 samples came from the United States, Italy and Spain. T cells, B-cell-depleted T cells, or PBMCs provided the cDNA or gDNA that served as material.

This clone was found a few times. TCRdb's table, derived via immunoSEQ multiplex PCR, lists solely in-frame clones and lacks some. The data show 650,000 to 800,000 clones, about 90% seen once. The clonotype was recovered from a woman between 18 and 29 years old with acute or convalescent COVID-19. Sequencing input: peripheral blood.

The CDR3 DNA reads TGTGCCAGCAGTTACTTCGGGGGGAGCGGGGCCGATACGCAGTATTTT. Encoded protein: CASSYFGGSGADTQYF. This chain links TRBV6-2 or TRBV6-3 with TRBJ2-3; 7 nucleotides match TRBD2. The V gene's germline CDR1 is MNHEY and CDR2 SVGEGT. The V and J ends lost 1 base and 6 bases, in that order; junction bases with no gene match: 10. This CDR3 is built from 16 residues.